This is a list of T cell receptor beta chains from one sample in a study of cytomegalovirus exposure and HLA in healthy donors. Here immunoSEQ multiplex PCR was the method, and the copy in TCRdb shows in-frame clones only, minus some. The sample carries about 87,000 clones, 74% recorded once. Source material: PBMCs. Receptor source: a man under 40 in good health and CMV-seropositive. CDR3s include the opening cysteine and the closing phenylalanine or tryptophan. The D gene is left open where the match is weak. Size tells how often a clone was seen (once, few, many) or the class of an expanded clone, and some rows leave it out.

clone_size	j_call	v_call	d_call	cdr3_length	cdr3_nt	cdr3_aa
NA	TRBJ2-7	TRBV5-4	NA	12	TGTGCCAGCAGCTTTACTCCTCGAGAGCAGTACTTC	CASSFTPREQYF
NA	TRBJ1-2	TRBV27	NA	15	TGTGCCAGCAGTTGGTCGGGGGGGGCTGGCTATGGCTACACCTTC	CASSWSGGAGYGYTF
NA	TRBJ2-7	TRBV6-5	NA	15	TGTGCCAGCAGTCCAGGGCGGGGACTTAGTTACGAGCAGTACTTC	CASSPGRGLSYEQYF
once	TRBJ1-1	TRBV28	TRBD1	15	TGTGCCAGCAGTACCCGGACAGGGAGGATCACTGAAGCTTTCTTT	CASSTRTGRITEAFF
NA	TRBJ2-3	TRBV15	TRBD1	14	TGTGCCACCAGCAGAGATTCACAGGGGGATACGCAGTATTTT	CATSRDSQGDTQYF
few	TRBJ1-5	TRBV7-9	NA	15	TGTGCCAGCAGCCAGGAGGGGTCGCGCAATCAGCCCCAGCATTTT	CASSQEGSRNQPQHF
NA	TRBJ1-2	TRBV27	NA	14	TGTGCCAGCAGTCCGGGAAGAGCTAACTATGGCTACCCCTTC	CASSPGRANYGYPF
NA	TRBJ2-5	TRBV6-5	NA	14	TGTGCCAGCAGGGACCGGAGGGCCCAGGAGACCCAGTACTTC	CASRDRRAQETQYF
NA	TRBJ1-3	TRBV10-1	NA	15	TGCGCCAGCAGTGAGGACAGCCACTCTGGAAACACCATATATTTT	CASSEDSHSGNTIYF
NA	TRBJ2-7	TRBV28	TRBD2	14	TGTGCCAGCACCTCCACTAGCGGGGTCTACGAGCAGTACTTC	CASTSTSGVYEQYF
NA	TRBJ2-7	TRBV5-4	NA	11	TGTGCCAGCAGCACACCCTACGAGCAGTACTTC	CASSTPYEQYF
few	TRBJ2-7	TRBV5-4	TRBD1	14	TGTGCCAGCAGCCGAGGGGACAGTTCCTACGAGCAGTACTTC	CASSRGDSSYEQYF
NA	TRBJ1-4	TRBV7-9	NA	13	TGTGCCAGCAGTTTTTGGGCTTCTGAAAAACTGTTTTTT	CASSFWASEKLFF
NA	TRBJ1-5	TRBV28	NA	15	TGTGCCAGCAGTTTAGTGGGGGGTTACAATCAGCCCCAGCATTTT	CASSLVGGYNQPQHF
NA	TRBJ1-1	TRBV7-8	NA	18	TGTGCCAGCAGCTTAGCCCTCTCTCCCCCGGGGGAGAACACTGAAGCTTTCTTT	CASSLALSPPGENTEAFF
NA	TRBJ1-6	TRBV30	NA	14	TGTGCCTGGACCAGGACAGCGGGGGATTCACCCCTCCACTTT	CAWTRTAGDSPLHF
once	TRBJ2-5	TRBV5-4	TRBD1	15	TGTGCCAGCAGCCCCCGGACAGGGGGTAGGGAGACCCAGTACTTC	CASSPRTGGRETQYF
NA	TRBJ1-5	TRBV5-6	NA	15	TGTGCCAGCAGCTACCGCCAGGTTAACAATCAGCCCCAGCATTTT	CASSYRQVNNQPQHF
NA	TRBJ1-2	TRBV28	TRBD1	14	TGTGCCAGCAGTTTACTACAGGGGCCCGCTGGCTACACCTTC	CASSLLQGPAGYTF
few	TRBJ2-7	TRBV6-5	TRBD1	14	TGTGCCAGCAGGCAGGGGGAACTTAACTACGAGCAGTACTTC	CASRQGELNYEQYF
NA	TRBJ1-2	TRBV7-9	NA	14	TGTGCCAGCAGTTCGACTGACCTTTATTATGGCTACACCTTC	CASSSTDLYYGYTF
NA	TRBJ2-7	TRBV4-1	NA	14	TGCGCCAGCAGCCTCCGGGACGGGAGAGACGAGCAGTACTTC	CASSLRDGRDEQYF
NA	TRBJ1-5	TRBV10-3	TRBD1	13	TGTGCCAACAGGGGGGCGTTGAATCAGCCCCAGCATTTT	CANRGALNQPQHF
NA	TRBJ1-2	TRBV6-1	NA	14	TGTGCCAGCAGCGACCCCGTGGACATCTATGGCTACACCTTC	CASSDPVDIYGYTF
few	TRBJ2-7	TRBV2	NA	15	TGTGCCAGCAGCCTCTTGGTTGGGCGGGGTGGTGAGCAGTACTTC	CASSLLVGRGGEQYF
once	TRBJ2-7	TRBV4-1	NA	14	TGCGCCAGCAGCCAAGACGGACAATTCTACGAGCAGTACTTC	CASSQDGQFYEQYF
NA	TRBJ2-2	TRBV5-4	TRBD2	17	TGTGCCAGCAGCTTGGTTCTAGCGGGTTCGAACACCGGGGAGCTGTTTTTT	CASSLVLAGSNTGELFF
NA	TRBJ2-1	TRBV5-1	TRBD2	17	TGCGCCAGCAAGGCTGTAGGTAGCGGGCTCTCCTACAATGAGCAGTTCTTC	CASKAVGSGLSYNEQFF
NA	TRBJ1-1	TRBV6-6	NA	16	TGTGCCAGCAGTTACTCGACATGGGGGCAGAACACTGAAGCTTTCTTT	CASSYSTWGQNTEAFF